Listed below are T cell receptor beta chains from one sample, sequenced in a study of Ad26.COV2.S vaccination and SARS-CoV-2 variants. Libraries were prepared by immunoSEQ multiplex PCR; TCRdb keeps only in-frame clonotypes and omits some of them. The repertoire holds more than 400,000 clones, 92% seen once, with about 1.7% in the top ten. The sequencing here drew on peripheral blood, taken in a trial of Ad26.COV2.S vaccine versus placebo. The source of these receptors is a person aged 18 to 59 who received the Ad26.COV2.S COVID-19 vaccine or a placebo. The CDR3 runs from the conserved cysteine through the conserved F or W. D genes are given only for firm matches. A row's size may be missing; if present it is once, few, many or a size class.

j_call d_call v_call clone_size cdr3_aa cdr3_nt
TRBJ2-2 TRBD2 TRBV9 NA CASSPMRGDTGELFF TGTGCCAGCAGCCCCATGCGGGGGGACACCGGGGAGCTGTTTTTT
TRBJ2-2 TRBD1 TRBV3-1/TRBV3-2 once CASSQDPTGTGGYTGELFF TGTGCCAGCAGCCAAGACCCGACCGGGACAGGGGGTTACACCGGGGAGCTGTTTTTT
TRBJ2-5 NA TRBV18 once CASSPEGGVAETQYF TGTGCCAGCTCACCCGAGGGCGGGGTTGCTGAGACCCAGTACTTC
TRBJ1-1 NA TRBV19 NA CASSIGTLNTEAFF TGTGCCAGTAGTATTGGCACCTTGAACACTGAAGCTTTCTTT
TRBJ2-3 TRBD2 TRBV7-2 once CASSPRTSGLTDTQYF TGTGCCAGCAGCCCGAGGACTAGCGGGCTCACAGATACGCAGTATTTT
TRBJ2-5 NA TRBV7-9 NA CASSLAPGSQYF TGTGCCAGCAGCTTAGCTCCGGGGTCCCAGTACTTC
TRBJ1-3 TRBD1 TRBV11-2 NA CASSPRTGYSGNTIYF TGTGCCAGCAGCCCCCGGACAGGTTACTCTGGAAACACCATATATTTT
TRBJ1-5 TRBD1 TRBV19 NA CASSIWRTGGDQPQHF TGTGCCAGTAGTATATGGAGGACAGGGGGCGATCAGCCCCAGCATTTT
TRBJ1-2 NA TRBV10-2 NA CASSESHRVDGYTF TGCGCCAGCAGTGAGTCGCACAGGGTCGATGGCTACACCTTC
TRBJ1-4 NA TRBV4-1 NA CASSQGGGVERLFF TGCGCCAGCAGCCAAGGTGGAGGGGTTGAAAGATTGTTTTTT
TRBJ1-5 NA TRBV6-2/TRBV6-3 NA CASSPNPGATWGPQHF TGTGCCAGCAGCCCTAACCCCGGCGCTACCTGGGGGCCCCAGCATTTT
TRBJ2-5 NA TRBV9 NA CASSVGDQGTQYF TGTGCCAGCAGCGTAGGGGACCAAGGGACCCAGTACTTC
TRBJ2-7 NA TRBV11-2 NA CASSLAGQGFYEQYF TGTGCCAGCAGCTTAGCAGGGCAGGGCTTCTACGAGCAGTACTTC
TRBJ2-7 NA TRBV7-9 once CASSWEGRLEQYF TGTGCCAGCAGCTGGGAAGGTAGGCTCGAGCAGTACTTC
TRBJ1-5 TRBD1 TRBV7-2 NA CASSLSTGPNQPQHF TGTGCCAGCAGCTTATCGACAGGGCCTAATCAGCCCCAGCATTTT
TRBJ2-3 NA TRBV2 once CASSGVARSTDTQYF TGTGCCAGCAGTGGGGTAGCGCGTAGCACAGATACGCAGTATTTT
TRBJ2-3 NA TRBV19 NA CASREGMLTDTQYF TGTGCCAGTAGAGAGGGGATGCTCACAGATACGCAGTATTTT
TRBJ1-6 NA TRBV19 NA CASSTRAEGAHSPLHF TGTGCCAGTAGTACAAGGGCGGAGGGCGCGCATTCACCCCTCCACTTT
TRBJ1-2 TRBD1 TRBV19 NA CASSIFQGAFYGYTF TGTGCCAGTAGTATCTTCCAGGGGGCTTTCTATGGCTACACCTTC
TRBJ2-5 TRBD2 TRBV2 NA CASTLAGGQETQYF TGTGCCAGCACCTTAGCGGGGGGGCAAGAGACCCAGTACTTC
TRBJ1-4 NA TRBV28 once CASSLLGQATNEKLFF TGTGCCAGCAGCCTCCTCGGGCAGGCAACTAATGAAAAACTGTTTTTT
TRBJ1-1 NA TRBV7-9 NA CASSISGHSNTEAFF TGTGCCAGCAGCATATCGGGACACTCGAACACTGAAGCTTTCTTT
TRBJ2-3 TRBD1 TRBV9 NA CASSGQGDTQYF TGTGCCAGCAGCGGACAGGGGGATACGCAGTATTTT
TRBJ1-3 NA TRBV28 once CASTASGDGNTIYF TGTGCCAGCACAGCTTCGGGGGACGGAAACACCATATATTTT
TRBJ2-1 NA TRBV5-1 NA CASSLVSGSYNEQFF TGCGCCAGCAGCTTAGTCAGCGGGTCGTACAATGAGCAGTTCTTC
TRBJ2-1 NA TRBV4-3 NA CASSQSRDEQFF TGCGCCAGCAGCCAATCTAGAGATGAGCAGTTCTTC
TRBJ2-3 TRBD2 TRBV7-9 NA CASSLTSGGARTQYF TGTGCCAGCAGCCTGACTAGCGGGGGGGCTCGTACGCAGTATTTT
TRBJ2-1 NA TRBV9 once CASSVVSGLYNEQFF TGTGCCAGCAGCGTAGTTAGCGGACTATACAATGAGCAGTTCTTC
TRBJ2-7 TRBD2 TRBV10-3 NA CAIKASGGPGLDEQYF TGTGCCATCAAAGCTAGCGGGGGTCCTGGGTTGGACGAGCAGTACTTC
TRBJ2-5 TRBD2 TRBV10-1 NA CASSDSGGSQETQYF TGCGCCAGCAGTGATAGCGGGGGAAGCCAAGAGACCCAGTACTTC
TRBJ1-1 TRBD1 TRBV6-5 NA CASNDRVGTFF TGTGCCAGCAACGACAGGGTCGGGACTTTCTTT
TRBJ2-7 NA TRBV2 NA CASSGYEQYF TGTGCCAGCAGTGGCTACGAGCAGTACTTC
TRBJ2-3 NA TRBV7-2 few CASSFRHTQYF TGTGCCAGCAGCTTCCGTCATACGCAGTATTTT
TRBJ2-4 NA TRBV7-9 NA CASSFSGSQNIQYF TGTGCCAGCAGCTTTTCTGGATCGCAAAACATTCAGTACTTC
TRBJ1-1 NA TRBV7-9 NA CASSLTALNTEAFF TGTGCCAGCAGCTTGACAGCCCTCAACACTGAAGCTTTCTTT
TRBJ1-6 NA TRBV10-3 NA CATRIGTNSPLHF TGTGCCACCAGGATCGGGACCAATTCACCCCTCCACTTT
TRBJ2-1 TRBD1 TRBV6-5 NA CATTGGSYNEQFF TGTGCCACCACAGGGGGCTCCTACAATGAGCAGTTCTTC
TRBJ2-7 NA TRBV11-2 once CASSPWGGLNEQYF TGTGCCAGCAGCCCATGGGGGGGCTTGAACGAGCAGTACTTC
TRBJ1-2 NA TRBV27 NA CASSVGRYYGYTF TGTGCCAGCAGTGTTGGACGGTACTATGGCTACACCTTC
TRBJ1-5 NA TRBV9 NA CASSVGHLSNQPQHF TGTGCCAGCAGCGTAGGGCACCTAAGCAATCAGCCCCAGCATTTT
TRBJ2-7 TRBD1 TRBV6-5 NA CASRGTVYEQYF TGTGCCAGCAGGGGGACAGTCTACGAGCAGTACTTC
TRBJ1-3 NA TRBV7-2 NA CASSLVGGSGNTIYF TGTGCCAGCAGCTTAGTGGGGGGCTCTGGAAACACCATATATTTT
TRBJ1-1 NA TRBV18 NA CASSLGFDTEAFF TGTGCCAGCTCACTCGGTTTCGACACTGAAGCTTTCTTT
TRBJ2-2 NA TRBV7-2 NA CASSLEGTVSGELFF TGTGCCAGCAGCTTGGAGGGGACAGTCTCCGGGGAGCTGTTTTTT
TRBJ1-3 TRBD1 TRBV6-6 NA CASSPDRVEGNTIYF TGTGCCAGCAGTCCGGACAGGGTGGAAGGAAACACCATATATTTT
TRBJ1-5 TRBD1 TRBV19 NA CASTIQGTGRNQPQHF TGTGCCAGTACCATTCAAGGGACAGGGAGGAATCAGCCCCAGCATTTT
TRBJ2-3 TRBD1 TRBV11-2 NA CASSFRDRSTDTQYF TGTGCCAGCAGCTTTCGGGACAGAAGCACAGATACGCAGTATTTT
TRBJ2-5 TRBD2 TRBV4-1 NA CASSQDVSGGLQETQYF TGCGCCAGCAGCCAAGATGTGAGCGGGGGCCTTCAAGAGACCCAGTACTTC